These 19 T cell receptor beta chains originate from one sample sequenced in a study of blood T cell repertoires in COVID-19. Sequenced by immunoSEQ multiplex PCR; TCRdb stores in-frame clones only, minus some. The sample has 100,000 to 150,000 clones, 75% to 85% seen once. The sample consisted of peripheral blood. Every receptor here comes from a middle-aged man with active or convalescent COVID-19.

The rearrangement joins TRBV11-3 to TRBJ1-1; D possibly corresponds to TRBD1 (5 bases). The CDR3 contains 14 residues. Germline V gene lookup returns CDR1 SGHNT and CDR2 YENEEA. V gave up 4 bases and J gave up 4 bases, with 13 bases separating them. CDR3: CASSSHQDSTEAFF. The CDR3 DNA reads as TGTGCCAGCAGCTCTCACCAAGACAGCACTGAAGCTTTCTTT.

The V call is TRBV10-3, the J call TRBJ1-2; 7 bases match TRBD1. Germline V CDR1 and CDR2: ENHRY, SYGVKD. This CDR3 has 17 residues. Trimming took 11 bases from V and 0 from J; bases not matched to a gene: 18. CDR3 DNA sequence: TGTGCCTCGAACGGCCTTGTCGGAACAGGGGCTAACTATGGCTACACCTTC. This translates into CASNGLVGTGANYGYTF.

This clone was recorded once. J is TRBJ2-5 and V is TRBV3-1 (or the pseudogene TRBV3-2), with a weak D call TRBD1 (6 bases). V was shortened by 4 bases and J by 2 bases, with 14 bases between the two germline ends. This CDR3 has 15 amino acids. Germline V gene lookup returns CDR1 LGHDT and CDR2 YNNKEL (reference sequence). CDR3 protein: CASSPSEGEQETQYF. As DNA, the CDR3 is TGTGCCAGCAGCCCAAGTGAGGGGGAGCAAGAGACCCAGTACTTC.

J is TRBJ2-7 and V is TRBV2, with 8 bases aligning to TRBD1. Germline V CDR1 and CDR2: SNHLY, FYNNEI. The trim removed 6 bases at V and 2 bases at J, leaving 12 bases unmatched. This CDR3 region has 16 residues. The CDR3 is CASRRTLGTGAYEQYF. In nucleotides, the CDR3 is TGTGCCAGCAGGCGAACTCTCGGGACAGGAGCCTACGAGCAGTACTTC.

The genes are TRBV15 and TRBJ2-7, with D possibly matching TRBD1 (5 bases). The CDR3 is 13 amino acids. The V gene's germline CDR1 is LNHNV and CDR2 YYDKDF (reference sequence). Trimming removed 5 bases at V and 2 bases at J, with 10 bases between. CDR3 bases: TGTGCCACCAGCCCGGACAAGACCTACGAGCAGTACTTC. Its protein is CATSPDKTYEQYF.

The rearrangement joins TRBV5-3 to TRBJ1-1; 9 bases fit TRBD1. TRBV5-3 is sorted into the ORF group, with uncertain function. The CDR3 is 17 residues long. With 0 bases clipped from V and 4 bases from J, the junction kept 10 bases outside the gene matches. CDR3 loop: CARSLAGIDRGSTEAFF. Here the CDR3 DNA reads TGTGCCAGAAGCTTGGCCGGAATTGACAGGGGGAGCACTGAAGCTTTCTTT.

The DNA of the CDR3 is TGTGCCAGCAGCCCAAGGTATGCTAGCGAGACGAGGGAGCAGTACTTC. It specifies CASSPRYASETREQYF. The chain joins TRBV3-1 (or the pseudogene TRBV3-2) to TRBJ2-7, with D maybe TRBD2 (6 bases). This CDR3 region has 16 residues. From germline, CDR1 is LGHDT and CDR2 YNNKEL (reference sequence). Deletions cut 4 bases from V and 7 bases from J, with 23 bases between.

This clone was detected only a few times. The CDR3 loop reads CSVWWGGEQYF. CDR3 nucleotides: TGCAGCGTTTGGTGGGGGGGCGAGCAGTACTTC. This rearrangement joins TRBV29-1 to TRBJ2-7, with 7 positions matching TRBD2. V lost 5 bases to trimming and J lost 6 bases; unmatched junction nucleotides: 4. Per germline, CDR1 SQVTM and CDR2 ANQGSEA. The CDR3 is 11 residues long.

The chain recombines TRBV7-9 with TRBJ2-2, with a tentative D call TRBD2 (5 bases). CDR3 length equals 12 residues. Germline CDR1 is SEHNR and CDR2 is FQNEAQ (reference sequence). Trimming pared 4 bases from V and 7 bases from J, leaving 7 bases between. As DNA, the CDR3 is TGTGCCAGCAGCTCCGCGGGCGGGGAGCTGTTTTTT. Translation gives CASSSAGGELFF. The whole variable domain, remainder taken from reference TRBV7-9 and TRBJ2-2, is DTGVSQNPRHKITKRGQNVTFRCDPISEHNRLYWYRQTLGQGPEFLTYFQNEAQLEKSRLLSDRFSAERPKGSFSTLEIQRTEQGDSAMYLCASSSAGGELFFGEGSRLTVL.

This sequence joins TRBV4-1 and TRBJ2-2; D is possibly TRBD1 (7 bases). CDR3 length: 16 amino acids. Trimming took 2 bases from V and 5 from J, leaving 15 bases between them. Germline CDR1 MGHRA, CDR2 YSYEKL. The CDR3, as DNA: TGCGCCAGCAGCCAACTTACAGGGGCGGGGACCGGGGAGCTGTTTTTT. Translation gives CASSQLTGAGTGELFF.

This rearrangement joins TRBV4-3 to TRBJ2-1; D may be TRBD2 (7 bases). Germline CDR1 is LGHNA and CDR2 is YSLEER. This CDR3 is built from 15 residues. Trimming took off 4 bases at V and 15 bases at J, with 25 bases between the two ends. The CDR3, as DNA: TGCGCCAGCAGCCTTCTCCCGGGGGGCCCGGGGGAGGCGTTCTTC. As protein: CASSLLPGGPGEAFF.

This clone has ten or more counts. The V and J genes are TRBV5-6 and TRBJ1-1, with D hard to call. Between the trimmed V and J ends, which lost 5 bases and 0 bases, there was a span of 11 bases. Germline CDR1 reads SGHDT; CDR2 reads YYEEEE. This CDR3 is built from 14 residues. CDR3 loop: CASSSGIMNTEAFF. The CDR3 DNA reads as TGTGCCAGCAGTTCAGGCATCATGAACACTGAAGCTTTCTTT.

CDR3 DNA: TGTGCCAGCAGCTTCCAAATGAACACTGAAGCTTTCTTT. Translating gives CASSFQMNTEAFF. The rearrangement links TRBV5-4 to TRBJ1-1, with unresolved D. This CDR3 is built from 13 residues. V was clipped by 2 bases and J by 0 bases, with 5 bases between them. Per germline, CDR1 SGHNT and CDR2 YYREEE (reference sequence). Full variable domain (remainder filled in from reference TRBV5-4 and TRBJ1-1): ETGVTQSPTHLIKTRGQQVTLRCSSQSGHNTVSWYQQALGQGPQFIFQYYREEENGRGNFPPRFSGLQFPNYSSELNVNALELDDSALYLCASSFQMNTEAFFGQGTRLTVV.

In its sample, this clone was seen a few times. The chain links TRBV4-1 to TRBJ1-2; D may be TRBD1 (5 bases). Germline V gene data show CDR1 as MGHRA and CDR2 as YSYEKL. This CDR3 is 17 amino acids long. V dropped 1 base and J dropped 0 bases, with 15 bases sitting between them. CDR3 sequence reads: CASSQGGDAYTNYGYTF. In DNA, the CDR3 is TGCGCCAGCAGCCAAGGGGGGGACGCCTATACTAACTATGGCTACACCTTC.

This chain connects TRBV10-3 to TRBJ2-1; maybe TRBD2 (6 bases). The CDR3 spans 15 residues. Between the trimmed V and J ends, which lost 5 bases and 1 base, there was a span of 12 bases. CDR1 and CDR2 (germline): ENHRY, SYGVKD. In DNA form, the CDR3 reads TGTGCCATCAGTCCTGGCCGGGGGTCCTACAATGAGCAGTTCTTC. This sequence encodes CAISPGRGSYNEQFF.

This clone was counted between two and nine times. The chain combines TRBV19 with TRBJ1-5, with D possibly matching TRBD1 (6 bases). The length of the CDR3 is 14 residues. Germline V CDR1 and CDR2: LNHDA, SQIVND (reference sequence). Trimming took off 5 bases at V and 3 bases at J, with 11 bases between the two ends. CDR3 loop: CASSGRGLNQPQHF. DNA for the CDR3: TGTGCCAGTAGTGGCAGGGGCCTCAATCAGCCCCAGCATTTT.

V gene TRBV2 combines with J gene TRBJ1-1; D call uncertain. The CDR3 has 14 amino acids. Trimming took 6 bases from V and 1 from J, leaving 12 bases between them. Germline CDR1 reads SNHLY; CDR2 reads FYNNEI. In DNA, the CDR3 is TGTGCCAGCAGGACTTTTTCCCGGAACACTGAAGCTTTCTTT. Its translation is CASRTFSRNTEAFF.

This clone was counted between two and nine times. The chain has TRBV4-1 and TRBJ2-7; D is uncertain. This CDR3 is built from 12 residues. Germline values: CDR1 MGHRA, CDR2 YSYEKL. V was trimmed by 2 bases and J by 1 base, leaving 3 bases between them. The CDR3 reads CASSQPSYEQYF. The CDR3 DNA reads as TGCGCCAGCAGCCAACCTTCCTACGAGCAGTACTTC.

V gene TRBV9 combines with J gene TRBJ2-2; 7 nucleotides align to TRBD1. Germline lookup yields CDR1 SGDLS and CDR2 YYNGEE. This CDR3 comprises 17 residues. V trimming: 3 bases; J trimming: 5 bases; junction bases outside the gene matches: 13. The CDR3 sequence: CASSAEGATPTTGELFF. In nucleotides, the CDR3 is TGTGCCAGCAGCGCAGAGGGGGCGACTCCGACTACCGGGGAGCTGTTTTTT.